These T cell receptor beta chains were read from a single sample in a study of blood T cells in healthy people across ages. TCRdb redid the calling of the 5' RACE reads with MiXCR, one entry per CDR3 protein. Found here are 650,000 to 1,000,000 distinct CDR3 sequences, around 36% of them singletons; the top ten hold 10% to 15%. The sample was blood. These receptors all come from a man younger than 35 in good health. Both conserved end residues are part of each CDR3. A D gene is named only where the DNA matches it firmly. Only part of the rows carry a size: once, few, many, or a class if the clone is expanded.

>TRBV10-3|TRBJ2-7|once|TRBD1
CAISEDRVGSYEQYF
TGTGCCATCAGTGAAGACAGGGTGGGATCCTACGAGCAGTACTTC
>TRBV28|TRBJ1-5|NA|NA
CAGSPLGRANQPQHF
TGTGCCGGCAGTCCACTCGGACGAGCCAATCAGCCCCAGCATTTT
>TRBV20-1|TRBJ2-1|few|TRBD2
CSAITLGLGGDEQFF
TGCAGTGCTATCACCTTGGGACTAGGGGGGGATGAGCAGTTCTTC
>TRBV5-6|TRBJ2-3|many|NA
CASSNTGRNPDTQYF
TGTGCCAGCAGCAACACGGGAAGGAATCCGGATACGCAGTATTTT
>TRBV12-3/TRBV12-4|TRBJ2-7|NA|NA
CASRQAYSYNEQYF
TGTGCCAGCAGACAGGCTTACTCCTACAATGAGCAGTACTTC
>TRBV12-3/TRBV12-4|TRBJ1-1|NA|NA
CASSPDSNEAFF
TGTGCCAGCAGTCCCGACAGCAATGAAGCTTTCTTT
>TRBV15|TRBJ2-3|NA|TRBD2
CATRHGTSVRTDTQYF
TGTGCCACCCGACATGGGACTAGCGTTCGCACAGATACGCAGTATTTT
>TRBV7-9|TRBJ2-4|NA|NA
CASLSAKNIQYF
TGTGCCAGCCTTTCAGCCAAAAACATTCAGTACTTC
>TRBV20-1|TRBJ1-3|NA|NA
CSARPTTTYSGNTIYF
TGCAGTGCTAGGCCCACAACTACGTACTCTGGAAACACCATATATTTT
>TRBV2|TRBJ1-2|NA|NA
CASSPTGDDGYTF
TGTGCCAGCAGCCCGACAGGAGACGATGGCTACACCTTC
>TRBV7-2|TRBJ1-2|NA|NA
CASSWGGTYGYTF
TGTGCCAGCAGCTGGGGCGGAACCTATGGCTACACCTTC
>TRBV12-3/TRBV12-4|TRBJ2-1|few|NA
CACIRGGLYNEQFF
TGTGCCTGCATTCGCGGGGGCCTATACAATGAGCAGTTCTTC
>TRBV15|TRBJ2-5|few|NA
CATSSMAAAQETQYF
TGTGCCACCAGCAGTATGGCAGCCGCCCAAGAGACCCAGTACTTC
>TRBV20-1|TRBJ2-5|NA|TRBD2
CSARASSGGGNEQYF
TGCAGTGCTAGAGCTTCGAGCGGGGGGGGGAATGAGCAGTACTTC
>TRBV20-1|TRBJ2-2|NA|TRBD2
CSARGGGELFF
TGCAGTGCCCGGGGGGGAGGGGAGCTGTTTTTT
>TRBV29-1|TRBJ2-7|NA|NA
CSVEEDRRVEQYF
TGCAGCGTTGAGGAGGACAGGAGGGTCGAGCAGTACTTC
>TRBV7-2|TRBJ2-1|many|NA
CASSWNLPSSYNEQFF
TGTGCCAGCAGCTGGAATCTCCCGAGCTCCTACAATGAGCAGTTCTTC
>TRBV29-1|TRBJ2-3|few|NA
CSVGAPVTDTQYF
TGCAGCGTTGGCGCCCCCGTCACAGATACGCAGTATTTT
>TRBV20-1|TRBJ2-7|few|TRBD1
CSARAGTGGSYEQYF
TGCAGTGCTAGAGCCGGGACAGGGGGCAGCTACGAGCAGTACTTC
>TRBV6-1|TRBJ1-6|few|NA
CASREPYNSPLHF
TGTGCCAGCAGGGAACCCTATAATTCACCCCTCCACTTT
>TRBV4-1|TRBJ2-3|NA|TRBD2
CASSQDQREGLTDTQYF
TGCGCCAGCAGCCAAGACCAGCGGGAGGGCCTAACAGATACGCAGTATTTT
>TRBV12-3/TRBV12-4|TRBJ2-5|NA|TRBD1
CASSSDRGLIHEQYF
TGTGCCAGCAGTTCGGACAGGGGGTTGATCCATGAGCAGTACTTC
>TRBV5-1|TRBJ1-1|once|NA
CASSLGRRSRGTEAFF
TGCGCCAGCAGCTTGGGGAGGCGCTCTAGGGGGACTGAAGCTTTCTTT
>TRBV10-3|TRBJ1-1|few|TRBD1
CAIKLGRGDTEAFF
TGTGCCATCAAATTAGGCAGGGGGGACACTGAAGCTTTCTTT
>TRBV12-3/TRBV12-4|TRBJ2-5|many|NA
CASSLANTQETQYF
TGTGCCAGCAGTTTAGCGAACACCCAAGAGACCCAGTACTTC
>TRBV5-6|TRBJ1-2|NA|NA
CASSPGQSTWGGYTF
TGTGCCAGCAGCCCCGGCCAGTCAACATGGGGAGGCTACACCTTC
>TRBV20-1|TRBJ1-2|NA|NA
CSARESASQIYGYTF
TGCAGTGCTAGAGAATCGGCTTCGCAAATCTATGGCTACACCTTC
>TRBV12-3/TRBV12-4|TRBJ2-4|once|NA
CASSPGLAADNEQYF
TGTGCCAGCAGCCCCGGGTTAGCGGCGGACAATGAGCAGTACTTC
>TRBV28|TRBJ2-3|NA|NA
CASSFKGGRVTDTQYF
TGTGCCAGCAGTTTTAAGGGTGGACGGGTCACAGATACGCAGTATTTT
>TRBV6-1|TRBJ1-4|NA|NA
CASEDSHNEKLFF
TGTGCCAGCGAGGACAGCCATAATGAAAAACTGTTTTTT
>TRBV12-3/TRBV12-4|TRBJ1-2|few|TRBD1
CASSPGTGGYTF
TGTGCCAGCAGCCCCGGGACAGGGGGCTACACCTTC
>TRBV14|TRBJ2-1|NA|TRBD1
CASSPQPRGPRHEQFF
TGTGCCAGCAGCCCCCAACCGAGGGGGCCTCGGCATGAGCAGTTCTTC
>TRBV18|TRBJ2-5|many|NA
CASSPQGKTQYF
TGTGCCAGCTCACCACAAGGGAAGACCCAGTACTTC
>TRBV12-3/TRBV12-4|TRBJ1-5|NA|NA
CASSVGGERQPQHF
TGTGCCAGCAGTGTCGGGGGAGAGCGTCAGCCTCAGCATTTT
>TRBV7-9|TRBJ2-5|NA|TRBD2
CASSLKTSGQETQYF
TGTGCCAGCAGCTTAAAGACTAGCGGACAAGAGACCCAGTACTTC
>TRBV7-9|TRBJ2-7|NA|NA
CASSYILGVDEQYF
TGTGCCAGCAGCTACATCTTGGGGGTGGACGAGCAGTACTTC
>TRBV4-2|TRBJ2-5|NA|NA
CASSQISRAQEVQYF
TGTGCCAGCAGCCAGATCTCAAGGGCCCAAGAGGTCCAGTACTTC
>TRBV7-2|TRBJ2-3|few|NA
CASSSGFSTDTQYF
TGTGCCAGCAGCTCCGGGTTTAGCACAGATACGCAGTATTTT
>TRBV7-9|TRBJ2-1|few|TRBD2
CASSAEERGGRSGYNEQFF
TGTGCCAGCAGCGCGGAGGAGCGGGGGGGCCGAAGTGGTTACAATGAGCAGTTCTTC
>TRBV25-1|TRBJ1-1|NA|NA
CASSEWGGVAFF
TGTGCCAGCAGTGAATGGGGAGGAGTGGCTTTCTTT
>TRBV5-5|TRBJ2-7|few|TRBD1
CASSLRDSVYEQYF
TGTGCCAGCAGCCTCCGGGACAGTGTCTACGAGCAGTACTTC
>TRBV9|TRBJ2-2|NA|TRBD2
CASSVQRGAGELFF
TGTGCCAGCAGCGTACAACGGGGGGCCGGGGAGCTGTTTTTT